The 7 T cell receptor beta chains below were found in one sample sequenced in a study of cytomegalovirus exposure and HLA in healthy donors. The PCR contained 60 Vbeta and 13 Jbeta primers. TCRdb's table, derived via immunoSEQ multiplex PCR, lists solely in-frame clones and lacks some. Of over 70,000 clones in the sample, about 70% were seen once. The sequenced material came from PBMCs. All receptors derive from a man between 35 and 55 years old in good health and CMV-seropositive.

The chain joins TRBV14 to TRBJ2-5; 12 bases align to TRBD2. CDR3 length: 16 amino acids. CDR1 is SGHDN, CDR2 FVKESK, per germline. V was clipped by 1 base and J by 2 bases; unmatched bases: 2. In nucleotides, the CDR3 is TGTGCCAGCAGCCAAGGACTAGCGGGAGATCAAGAGACCCAGTACTTC. Translating it yields CASSQGLAGDQETQYF.

V gene TRBV30 combines with J gene TRBJ1-1; D may be TRBD1 (6 bases). This CDR3 is 14 amino acids long. With 5 bases removed from V and 4 bases from J, the gap between germline ends came to 17 bases. CDR1 and CDR2 (germline): GTSNPN, SVGIG (reference sequence). The CDR3 DNA follows: TGTGCCTGGGATCAGGGGCCCTTGGGCACTGAAGCTTTCTTT. Translated: CAWDQGPLGTEAFF.

The chain links TRBV4-2 to TRBJ2-1; D possibly corresponds to TRBD1 (7 bases). The CDR3 is 16 amino acids. V lost 4 bases, J lost 4 bases, and 17 bases lay in between. CDR1 is LGHNA and CDR2 is YNFKEQ in the germline V gene. CDR3 in amino acids: CASSPIAGQSYNEQFF. The CDR3 DNA sequence: TGTGCCAGCAGCCCTATCGCGGGACAGTCATACAATGAGCAGTTCTTC.

The rearrangement uses TRBV6-6 and TRBJ1-2, with D possibly TRBD1 on 6 matching bases. This CDR3 region has 14 residues. In germline, CDR1 is MNHNY, CDR2 SVGAGI (reference sequence). V was trimmed by 5 bases and J by 5 bases, leaving 15 bases between them. The CDR3 DNA is TGTGCCAGCAGTCTCAGGGGATTGGGGTATGGCTACACCTTC. Protein sequence: CASSLRGLGYGYTF.

This clone came up a few times. This chain joins TRBV15 and TRBJ2-7; a possible D gene is TRBD2 (5 bases). Trimming left V 1 base short and J 0 bases short, with 13 bases between. This CDR3 spans 16 amino acids. Germline lookup yields CDR1 LNHNV and CDR2 YYDKDF (reference sequence). The CDR3: CATSRGDSVSSYEQYF. CDR3 in DNA: TGTGCCACCAGCAGAGGTGATAGCGTAAGCTCCTACGAGCAGTACTTC. The full variable domain, in which reference TRBV15 and TRBJ2-7 provide the parts outside the CDR3, is DAMVIQNPRYQVTQFGKPVTLSCSQTLNHNVMYWYQQKSSQAPKLLFHYYDKDFNNEADTPDNFQSRRPNTSFCFLDIRSPGLGDTAMYLCATSRGDSVSSYEQYFGPGTRLTVT.

V gene TRBV29-1 combines with J gene TRBJ1-5; TRBD1 might be the D (6 bases). The CDR3 length is 12 residues. Germline assignment: CDR1 SQVTM and CDR2 ANQGSEA. V was shortened by 4 bases and J by 7 bases, with 11 bases between the two germline ends. In DNA form, the CDR3 reads TGCAGCGTTGCAGGGGCTGGGCAGCCCCAGCATTTT. Protein sequence: CSVAGAGQPQHF.

The V and J genes are TRBV29-1 and TRBJ1-6, with a possible D match to TRBD1 (6 bases). This CDR3 is 15 amino acids long. Germline CDR1 reads SQVTM; CDR2 reads ANQGSEA. With 5 bases removed from V and 5 bases from J, the gap between germline ends came to 16 bases. The chain's CDR3 is CSVRSRDTDNSPLHF. The CDR3 region has the DNA TGCAGCGTTAGGAGTCGGGACACTGATAATTCACCCCTCCACTTT.